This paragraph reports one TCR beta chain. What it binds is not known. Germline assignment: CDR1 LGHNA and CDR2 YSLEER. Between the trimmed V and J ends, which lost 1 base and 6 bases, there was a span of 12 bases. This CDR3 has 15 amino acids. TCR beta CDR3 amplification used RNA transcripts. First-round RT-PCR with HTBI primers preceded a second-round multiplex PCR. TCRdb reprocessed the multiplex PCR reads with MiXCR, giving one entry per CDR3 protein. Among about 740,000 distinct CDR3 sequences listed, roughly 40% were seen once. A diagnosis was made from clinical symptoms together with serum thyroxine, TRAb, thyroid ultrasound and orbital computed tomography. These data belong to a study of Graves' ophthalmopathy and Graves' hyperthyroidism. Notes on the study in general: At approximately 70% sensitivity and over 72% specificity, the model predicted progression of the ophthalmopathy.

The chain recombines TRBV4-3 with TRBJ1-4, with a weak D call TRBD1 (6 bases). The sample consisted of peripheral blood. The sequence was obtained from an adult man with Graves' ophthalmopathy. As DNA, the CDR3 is TGCGCCAGCAGCCAAGTTCCGGGGACATATGAAAAACTGTTTTTT. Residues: CASSQVPGTYEKLFF.